This T cell receptor beta chain was profiled in a study of T cell responses to AZD1222 COVID-19 vaccine. Overall study findings and caveats: Repertoires were collected only later (after the peak T cell response had occurred).

The germline V gene has CDR1 LNHDA and CDR2 SQIVND (reference sequence). Between the trimmed V and J ends, which lost 7 bases and 8 bases, there was a span of 12 bases. CDR3 length equals 12 residues. TCRdb's table, derived via immunoSEQ multiplex PCR, lists solely in-frame clones and lacks some. Of around 140,000 clones in the sample, 65% to 90% were seen once. This clone was detected only a few times. Its target is unknown. Here the sequenced sample was peripheral blood, taken 28 days after the second dose of the MenACWY control vaccine. This TCR derives from an adult who received the MenACWY meningococcal vaccine as a control. The chain is built from TRBV19 and TRBJ2-4; a possible D gene is TRBD2 (7 bases). The CDR3, as DNA: TGTGCCAGTAACCAAGGGGGGGACATTCAGTACTTC. This codes for CASNQGGDIQYF.